The subject of this entry is one T cell receptor beta chain. As yet, its antigen is unknown. The data are from a study of cytomegalovirus exposure and HLA in healthy donors. Regarding the study as a whole: A later analysis by the authors found several of the most significant clusters apparently linked to common viral pathogens. Across donors, most TCRs were seen rarely, yet some public ones were widespread.

13 Jbeta primers and 60 Vbeta primers were used for the PCR. Method: immunoSEQ multiplex PCR; TCRdb's copy keeps in-frame clones and lacks some. The sample includes some 200,000 clones, approximately 80% of them seen just once. Germline CDR1 GTSNPN, CDR2 SVGIG (reference sequence). The CDR3 spans 11 residues. With 2 bases removed from V and 7 bases from J, the gap between germline ends came to 6 bases. Specimen: PBMCs. The sequence derives from a man aged 50-59 years in good health and CMV-seronegative. The rearrangement uses TRBV30 and TRBJ2-1; no reliable D call. CDR3 DNA: TGTGCCTGGAGTCGGTCGAATGAGCAGTTCTTC. As protein: CAWSRSNEQFF.